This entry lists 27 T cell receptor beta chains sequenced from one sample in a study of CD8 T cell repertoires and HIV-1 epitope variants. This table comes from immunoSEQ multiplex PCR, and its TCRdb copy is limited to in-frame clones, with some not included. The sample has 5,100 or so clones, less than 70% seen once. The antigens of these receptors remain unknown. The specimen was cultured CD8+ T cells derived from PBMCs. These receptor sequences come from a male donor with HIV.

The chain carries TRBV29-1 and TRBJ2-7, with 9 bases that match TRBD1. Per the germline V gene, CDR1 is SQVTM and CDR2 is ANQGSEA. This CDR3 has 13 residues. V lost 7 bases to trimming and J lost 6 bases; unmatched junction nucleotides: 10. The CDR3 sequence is CSGLGQGTGEQYF. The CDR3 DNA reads TGCAGCGGCTTGGGACAGGGCACTGGCGAGCAGTACTTC.

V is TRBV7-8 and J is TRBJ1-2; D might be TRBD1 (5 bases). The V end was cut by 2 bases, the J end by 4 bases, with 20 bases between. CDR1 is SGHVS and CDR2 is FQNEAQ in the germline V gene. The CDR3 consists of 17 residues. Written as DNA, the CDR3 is TGTGCCAGCAGCTTAAACCGGCCCGGGGCGGGCAGCTATGGCTACACCTTC. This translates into CASSLNRPGAGSYGYTF.

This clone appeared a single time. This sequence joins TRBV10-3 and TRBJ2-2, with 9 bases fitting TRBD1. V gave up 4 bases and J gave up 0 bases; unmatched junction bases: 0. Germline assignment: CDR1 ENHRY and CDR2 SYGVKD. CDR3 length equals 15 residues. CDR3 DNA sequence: TGTGCCATCAGTGGGGACAGGGCGAACACCGGGGAGCTGTTTTTT. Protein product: CAISGDRANTGELFF.

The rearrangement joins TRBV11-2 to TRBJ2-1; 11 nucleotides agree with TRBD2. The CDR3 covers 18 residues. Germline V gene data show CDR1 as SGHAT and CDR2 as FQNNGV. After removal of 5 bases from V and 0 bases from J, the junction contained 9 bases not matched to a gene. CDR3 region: CASSPGTSGSSSYNEQFF. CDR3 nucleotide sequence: TGTGCCAGCAGCCCCGGGACTAGCGGATCGAGCTCCTACAATGAGCAGTTCTTC.

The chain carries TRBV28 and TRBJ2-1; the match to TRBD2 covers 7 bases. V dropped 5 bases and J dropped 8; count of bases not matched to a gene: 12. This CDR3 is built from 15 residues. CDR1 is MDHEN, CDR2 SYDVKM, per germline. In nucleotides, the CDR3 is TGTGCCAGCAGTGTGAGCGGGATCCTTTTCCATGAGCAGTTCTTC. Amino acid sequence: CASSVSGILFHEQFF.

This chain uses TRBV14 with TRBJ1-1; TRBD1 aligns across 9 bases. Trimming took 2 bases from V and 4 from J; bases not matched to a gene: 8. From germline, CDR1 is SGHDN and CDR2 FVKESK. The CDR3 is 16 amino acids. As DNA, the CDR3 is TGTGCCAGCAGCCAACTCACAGGGGGCGCGGGCACTGAAGCTTTCTTT. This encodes CASSQLTGGAGTEAFF.

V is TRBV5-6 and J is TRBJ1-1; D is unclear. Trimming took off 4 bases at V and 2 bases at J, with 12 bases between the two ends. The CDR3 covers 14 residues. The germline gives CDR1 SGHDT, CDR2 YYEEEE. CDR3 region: CASSLAPSNTEAFF. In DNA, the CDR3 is TGTGCCAGCAGCCTCGCCCCATCCAACACTGAAGCTTTCTTT.

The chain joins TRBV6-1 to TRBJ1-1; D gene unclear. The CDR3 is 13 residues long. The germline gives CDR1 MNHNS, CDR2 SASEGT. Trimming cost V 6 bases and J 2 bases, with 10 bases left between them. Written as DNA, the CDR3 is TGTGCCAGCAGGACGACAACTAACACTGAAGCTTTCTTT. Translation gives CASRTTTNTEAFF.

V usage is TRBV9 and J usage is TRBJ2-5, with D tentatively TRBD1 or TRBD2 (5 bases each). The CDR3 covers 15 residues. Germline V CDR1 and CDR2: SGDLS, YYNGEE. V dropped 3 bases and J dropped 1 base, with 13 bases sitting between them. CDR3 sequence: CASSAGTLTQETQYF. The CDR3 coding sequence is TGTGCCAGCAGCGCCGGGACCCTGACCCAAGAGACCCAGTACTTC.

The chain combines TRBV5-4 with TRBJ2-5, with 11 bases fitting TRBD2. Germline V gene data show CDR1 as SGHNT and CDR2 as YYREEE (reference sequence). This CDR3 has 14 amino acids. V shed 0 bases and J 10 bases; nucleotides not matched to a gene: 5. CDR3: CASSLVAGGPLQYF. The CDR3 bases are TGTGCCAGCAGCTTGGTAGCGGGGGGGCCGCTCCAGTACTTC.

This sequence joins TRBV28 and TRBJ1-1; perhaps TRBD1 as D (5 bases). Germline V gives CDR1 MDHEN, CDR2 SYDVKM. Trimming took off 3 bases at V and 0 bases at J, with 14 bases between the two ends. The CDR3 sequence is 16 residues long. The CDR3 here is CASSLIREDLNTEAFF. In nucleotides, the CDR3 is TGTGCCAGCAGTTTGATCAGGGAAGATTTGAACACTGAAGCTTTCTTT.

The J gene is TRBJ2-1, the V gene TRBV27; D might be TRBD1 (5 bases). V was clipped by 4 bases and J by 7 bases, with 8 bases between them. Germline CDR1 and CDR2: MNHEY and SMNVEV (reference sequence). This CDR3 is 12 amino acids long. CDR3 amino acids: CASSSGWNEQFF. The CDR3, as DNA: TGTGCCAGCAGTTCAGGGTGGAATGAGCAGTTCTTC.

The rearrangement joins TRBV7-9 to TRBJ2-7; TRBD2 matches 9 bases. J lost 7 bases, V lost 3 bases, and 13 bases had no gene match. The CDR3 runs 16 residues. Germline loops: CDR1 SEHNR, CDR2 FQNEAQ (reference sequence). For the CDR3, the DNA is TGTGCCAGCAGCTTCGGCGGAGCGGGGGGCCTGCGAGAGCAGTACTTC. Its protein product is CASSFGGAGGLREQYF. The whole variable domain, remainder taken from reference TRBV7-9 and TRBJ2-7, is DTGVSQNPRHKITKRGQNVTFRCDPISEHNRLYWYRQTLGQGPEFLTYFQNEAQLEKSRLLSDRFSAERPKGSFSTLEIQRTEQGDSAMYLCASSFGGAGGLREQYFGPGTRLTVT.

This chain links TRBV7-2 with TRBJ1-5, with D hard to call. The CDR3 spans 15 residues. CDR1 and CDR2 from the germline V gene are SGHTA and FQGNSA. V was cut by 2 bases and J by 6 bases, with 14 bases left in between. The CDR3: CASSLTVAKGQPQHF. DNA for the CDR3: TGTGCCAGCAGCTTAACGGTCGCCAAGGGTCAGCCCCAGCATTTT.

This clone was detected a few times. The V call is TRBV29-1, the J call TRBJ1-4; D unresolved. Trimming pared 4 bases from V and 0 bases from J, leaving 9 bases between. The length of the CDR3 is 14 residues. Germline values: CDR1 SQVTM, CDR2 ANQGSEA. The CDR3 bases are TGCAGCGTTGGTGTGAGTGCAACTAATGAAAAACTGTTTTTT. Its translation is CSVGVSATNEKLFF.

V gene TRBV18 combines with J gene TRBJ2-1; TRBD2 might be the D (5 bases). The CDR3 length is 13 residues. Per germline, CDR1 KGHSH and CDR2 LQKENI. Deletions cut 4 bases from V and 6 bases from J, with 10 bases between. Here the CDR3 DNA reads TGTGCCAGCTCACTTGGGGAGTCCAATGAGCAGTTCTTC. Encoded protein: CASSLGESNEQFF.

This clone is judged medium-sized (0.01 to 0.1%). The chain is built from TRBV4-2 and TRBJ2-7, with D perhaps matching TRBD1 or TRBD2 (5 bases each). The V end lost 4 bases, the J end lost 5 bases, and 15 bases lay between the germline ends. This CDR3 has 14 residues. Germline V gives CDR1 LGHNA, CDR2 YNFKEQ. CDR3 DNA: TGTGCCAGCAGCCCTACAGGCGGGCGGGACGAGCAGTACTTC. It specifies CASSPTGGRDEQYF.

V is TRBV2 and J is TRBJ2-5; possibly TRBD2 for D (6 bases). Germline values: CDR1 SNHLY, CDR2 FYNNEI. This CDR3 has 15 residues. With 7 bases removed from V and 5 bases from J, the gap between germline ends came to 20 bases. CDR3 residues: CASTPTGGVGETQYF. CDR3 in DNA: TGTGCCAGCACGCCGACTGGAGGGGTCGGCGAGACCCAGTACTTC. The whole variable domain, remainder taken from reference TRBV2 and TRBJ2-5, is EPEVTQTPSHQVTQMGQEVILRCVPISNHLYFYWYRQILGQKVEFLVSFYNNEISEKSEIFDDQFSVERPDGSNFTLKIRSTKLEDSAMYFCASTPTGGVGETQYFGPGTRLLVL.

CDR3 sequence reads: CASSSQPTEAFF. The CDR3 coding sequence is TGTGCCAGCAGCTCCCAGCCCACTGAAGCTTTCTTT. The V call is TRBV7-9, the J call TRBJ1-1; D remains unclear. Trimming shortened V by 4 bases and J by 4 bases, and 7 bases separated the two germline ends. Germline-derived CDR1 and CDR2 are SEHNR and FQNEAQ (reference sequence). The CDR3 extends over 12 amino acids.

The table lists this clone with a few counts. The DNA for the CDR3 is TGTGCCAGCAGCTTAAGCGTCGGGACTAGCACAGATACGCAGTATTTT. Translating gives CASSLSVGTSTDTQYF. The V and J genes are TRBV7-6 and TRBJ2-3; D might be TRBD2 (6 bases). The CDR3 spans 16 residues. Germline CDR1 SGHVS, CDR2 FNYEAQ. The ends were cut back, 2 bases at V and 0 bases at J, with 12 bases in the middle.

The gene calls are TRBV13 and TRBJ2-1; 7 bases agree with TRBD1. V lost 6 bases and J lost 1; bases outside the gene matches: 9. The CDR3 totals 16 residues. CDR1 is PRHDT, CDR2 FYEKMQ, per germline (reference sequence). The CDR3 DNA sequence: TGTGCCAGCAGTTTATCACAGGGGATATCCTACAATGAGCAGTTCTTC. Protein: CASSLSQGISYNEQFF.

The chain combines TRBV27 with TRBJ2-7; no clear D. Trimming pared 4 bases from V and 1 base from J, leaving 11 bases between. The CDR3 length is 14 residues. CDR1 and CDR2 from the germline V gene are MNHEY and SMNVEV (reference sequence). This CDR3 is CASSSSGPSYEQYF. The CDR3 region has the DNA TGTGCCAGCAGTTCCTCGGGTCCTTCCTACGAGCAGTACTTC.

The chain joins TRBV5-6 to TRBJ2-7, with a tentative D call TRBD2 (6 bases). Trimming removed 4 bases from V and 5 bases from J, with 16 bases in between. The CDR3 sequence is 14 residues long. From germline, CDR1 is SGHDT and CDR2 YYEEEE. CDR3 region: CASSGGTVGHEQYF. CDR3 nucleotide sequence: TGTGCCAGCAGCGGGGGGACTGTCGGCCACGAGCAGTACTTC.

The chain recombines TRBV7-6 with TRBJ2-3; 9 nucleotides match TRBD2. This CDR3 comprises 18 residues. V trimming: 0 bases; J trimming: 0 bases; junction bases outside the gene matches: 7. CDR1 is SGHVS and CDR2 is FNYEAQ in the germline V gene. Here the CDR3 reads CASSLARASGTSTDTQYF. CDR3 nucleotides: TGTGCCAGCAGCTTAGCGCGGGCTAGCGGGACGAGCACAGATACGCAGTATTTT.

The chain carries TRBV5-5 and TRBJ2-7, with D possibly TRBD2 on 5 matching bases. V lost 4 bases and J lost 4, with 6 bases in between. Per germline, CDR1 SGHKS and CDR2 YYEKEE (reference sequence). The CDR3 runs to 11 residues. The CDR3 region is CASSTGYEQYF. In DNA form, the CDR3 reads TGTGCCAGCAGCACGGGGTACGAGCAGTACTTC.

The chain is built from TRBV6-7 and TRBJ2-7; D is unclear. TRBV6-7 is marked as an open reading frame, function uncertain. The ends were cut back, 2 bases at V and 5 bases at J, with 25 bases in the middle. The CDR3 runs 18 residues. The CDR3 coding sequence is TGTGCCAGCAGTTACCGTTCCCCCCCCGTTGGGTTATGTCACGAGCAGTACTTC. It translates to CASSYRSPPVGLCHEQYF.

The CDR3 bases are TGTGCCAGCAGGTGGGAGATGAACACTGAAGCTTTCTTT. The encoded protein is CASRWEMNTEAFF. The chain is built from TRBV6-5 and TRBJ1-1; D gene uncertain. V was trimmed by 6 bases and J by 0 bases, leaving 8 bases between them. Germline CDR1 is MNHEY and CDR2 is SVGAGI. The CDR3 runs to 13 residues.